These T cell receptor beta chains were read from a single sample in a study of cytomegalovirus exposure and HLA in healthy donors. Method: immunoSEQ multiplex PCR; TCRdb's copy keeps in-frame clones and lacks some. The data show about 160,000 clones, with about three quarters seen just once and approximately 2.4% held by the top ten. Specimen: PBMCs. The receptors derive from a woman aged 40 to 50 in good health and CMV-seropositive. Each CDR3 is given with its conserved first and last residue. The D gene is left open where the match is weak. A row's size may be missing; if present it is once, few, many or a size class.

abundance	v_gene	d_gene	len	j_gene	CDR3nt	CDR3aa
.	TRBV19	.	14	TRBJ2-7	TGTGCCAGTAGTATATCCCGACGAGGTAGCGAGCAGTACTTC	CASSISRRGSEQYF
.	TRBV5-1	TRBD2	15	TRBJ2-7	TGCGCCAGCAGCTGGACTAGCGGGAGCTCCTACGAGCAGTACTTC	CASSWTSGSSYEQYF
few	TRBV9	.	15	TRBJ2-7	TGTGCCAGCAGCGTAGGGGGCAGGCGCTCCTACGAGCAGTACTTC	CASSVGGRRSYEQYF
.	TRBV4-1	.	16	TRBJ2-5	TGCGCCAGCAGCCAAGATGTGGGCGTGGGTCAAGAGACCCAGTACTTC	CASSQDVGVGQETQYF
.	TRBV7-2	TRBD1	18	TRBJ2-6	TGTGCCAGCAGCTTAAGGGCAGGGGGTGGTTCTGGGGCCAACGTCCTGACTTTC	CASSLRAGGGSGANVLTF
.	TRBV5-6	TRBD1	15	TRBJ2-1	TGTGCCAGCAGCTTGGTTGGGACAGGGGGCATCGAGCAGTTCTTC	CASSLVGTGGIEQFF
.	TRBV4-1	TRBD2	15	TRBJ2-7	TGCGCCAGCAGCCGAGGAGCGGGAGGCCCCTACGAGCAGTACTTC	CASSRGAGGPYEQYF
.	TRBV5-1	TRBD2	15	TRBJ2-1	TGCGCCAGCAGCTTAGCGGGAGATCGGGTCAATGAGCAGTTCTTC	CASSLAGDRVNEQFF
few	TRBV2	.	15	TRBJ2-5	TGTGCCAGCAGTGAAGCGCATACGGGGCAAGAGACCCAGTACTTC	CASSEAHTGQETQYF
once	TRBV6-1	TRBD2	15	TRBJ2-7	TGTGCCAGCAGCTTCTCAAGCGGGGGGGCGTACGAGCAGTACTTC	CASSFSSGGAYEQYF
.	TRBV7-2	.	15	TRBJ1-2	TGTGCCAGCAGCCCATACCTATTGGAGGACTATGGCTACACCTTC	CASSPYLLEDYGYTF
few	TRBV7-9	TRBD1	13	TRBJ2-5	TGTGCCAGCCGAGGGGGCGCGAGGGAGACCCAGTACTTC	CASRGGARETQYF
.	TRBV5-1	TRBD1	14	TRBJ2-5	TGCGCCAGCAGCAGGGGACAGGGGCAAGAGACCCAGTACTTC	CASSRGQGQETQYF
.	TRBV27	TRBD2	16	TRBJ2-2	TGTGCCAGCAGTTTCTTAGCGGGGGGAAGTACCGGGGAGCTGTTTTTT	CASSFLAGGSTGELFF
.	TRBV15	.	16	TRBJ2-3	TGTGCCACCAGCATCTGGTTAGGGGGGGGCGCAGATACGCAGTATTTT	CATSIWLGGGADTQYF
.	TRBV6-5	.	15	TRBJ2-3	TGTGCCAGCAGTTACTCGTTCTCAGGGTCAGATACGCAGTATTTT	CASSYSFSGSDTQYF
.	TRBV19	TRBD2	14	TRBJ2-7	TGTGCCAGTAGTTTAGCGGGATCCTCCTACGAGCAGTACTTC	CASSLAGSSYEQYF
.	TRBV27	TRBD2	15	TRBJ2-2	TGTGCCAGCAGTTGGTTAGCGGGGGGGACCGGGGAGCTGTTTTTT	CASSWLAGGTGELFF
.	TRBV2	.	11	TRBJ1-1	TGTGCCAGCAGTATGGGGGGTGAAGCTTTCTTT	CASSMGGEAFF
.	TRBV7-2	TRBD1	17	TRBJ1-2	TGTGCCAGCGGAACAGGGACAGGGGGCGCCGTGAACTATGGCTACACCTTC	CASGTGTGGAVNYGYTF
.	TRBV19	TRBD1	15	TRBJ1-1	TGTGCCAGTAGTCTTCGACAGGGTTGGAACACTGAAGCTTTCTTT	CASSLRQGWNTEAFF
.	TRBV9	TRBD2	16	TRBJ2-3	TGTGCCAGCAGCCCACAACTAGCGGGGTTGGGGGATACGCAGTATTTT	CASSPQLAGLGDTQYF
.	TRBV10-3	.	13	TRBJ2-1	TGTGCGGTTATGGGCAGCACCTACAATGAGCAGTTCTTC	CAVMGSTYNEQFF
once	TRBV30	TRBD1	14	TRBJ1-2	TGTGCCTGGAGGCGACAGGGATCAAGCTATGGCTACACCTTC	CAWRRQGSSYGYTF
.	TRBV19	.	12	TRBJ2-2	TGTGCCAGTAGTACCCTAGAAAGGGAGCTGTTTTTT	CASSTLERELFF
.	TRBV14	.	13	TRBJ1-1	TGTGCCAGCAGCCGAGTCTCTAACACTGAAGCTTTCTTT	CASSRVSNTEAFF